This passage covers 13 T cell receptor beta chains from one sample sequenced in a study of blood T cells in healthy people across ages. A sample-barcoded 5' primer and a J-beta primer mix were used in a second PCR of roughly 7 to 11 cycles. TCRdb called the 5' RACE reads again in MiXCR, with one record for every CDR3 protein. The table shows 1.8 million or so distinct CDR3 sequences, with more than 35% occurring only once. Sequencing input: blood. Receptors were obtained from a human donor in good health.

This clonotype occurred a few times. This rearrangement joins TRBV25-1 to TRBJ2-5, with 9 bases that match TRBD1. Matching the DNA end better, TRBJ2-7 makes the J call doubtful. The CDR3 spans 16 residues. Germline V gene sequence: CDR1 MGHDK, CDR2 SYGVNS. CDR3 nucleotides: TGTGCCAGCAGTTTCCCAGGACAGGGGTTATTGTACGAGCAGTACTTC. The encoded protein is CASSFPGQGLLYEQYF.

CDR3 DNA sequence: TGCAGTCCCCATAACCCCAGGGGGCCATATGGCTACACCTTC. Protein sequence: CSPHNPRGPYGYTF. The V gene is TRBV20-1, the J gene TRBJ1-2; TRBD1 agrees at 8 bases. V lost 8 bases and J lost 5; bases outside the gene matches: 13. There are 14 residues in the CDR3. The germline V gene encodes CDR1 DFQATT and CDR2 SNEGSKA (reference sequence).

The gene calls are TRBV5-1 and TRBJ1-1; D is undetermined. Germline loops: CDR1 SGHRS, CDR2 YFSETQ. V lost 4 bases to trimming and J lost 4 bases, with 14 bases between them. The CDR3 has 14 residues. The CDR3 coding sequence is TGCGCCAGCAGCCCAGAGGACGTGGGCACTGAAGCTTTCTTT. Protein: CASSPEDVGTEAFF.

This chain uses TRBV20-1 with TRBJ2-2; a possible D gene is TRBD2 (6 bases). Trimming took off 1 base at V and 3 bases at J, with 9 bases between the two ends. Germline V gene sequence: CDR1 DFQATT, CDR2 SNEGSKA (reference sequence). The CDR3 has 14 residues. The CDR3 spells CSARGLDYTGELFF. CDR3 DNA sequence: TGCAGTGCTAGAGGACTAGATTACACCGGGGAGCTGTTTTTT.

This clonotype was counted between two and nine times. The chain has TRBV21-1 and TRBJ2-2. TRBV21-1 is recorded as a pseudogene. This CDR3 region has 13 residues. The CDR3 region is CASSPRTGGELFF. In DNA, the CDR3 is TGTGCCAGCAGCCCCCGAACGGGCGGGGAGCTGTTTTTT.

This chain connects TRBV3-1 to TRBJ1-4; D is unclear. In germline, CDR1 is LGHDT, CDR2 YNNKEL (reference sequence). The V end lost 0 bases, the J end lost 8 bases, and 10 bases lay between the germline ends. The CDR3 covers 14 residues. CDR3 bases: TGTGCCAGCAGCCAAGAGAGTACAGTGGAAAAACTGTTTTTT. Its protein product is CASSQESTVEKLFF.

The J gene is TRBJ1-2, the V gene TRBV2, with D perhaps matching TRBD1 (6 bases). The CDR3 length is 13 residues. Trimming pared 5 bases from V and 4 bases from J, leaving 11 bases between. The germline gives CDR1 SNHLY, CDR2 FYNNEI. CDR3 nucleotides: TGTGCCAGCAGTAAGGACAGCCTCTATGGCTACACCTTC. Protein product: CASSKDSLYGYTF.

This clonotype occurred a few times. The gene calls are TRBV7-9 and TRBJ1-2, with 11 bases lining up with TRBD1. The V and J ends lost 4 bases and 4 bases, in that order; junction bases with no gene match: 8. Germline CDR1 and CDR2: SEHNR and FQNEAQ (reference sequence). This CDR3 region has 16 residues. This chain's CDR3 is CASSSGGTGGGYGYTF. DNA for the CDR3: TGTGCCAGCAGCTCGGGCGGGACAGGGGGAGGCTATGGCTACACCTTC.

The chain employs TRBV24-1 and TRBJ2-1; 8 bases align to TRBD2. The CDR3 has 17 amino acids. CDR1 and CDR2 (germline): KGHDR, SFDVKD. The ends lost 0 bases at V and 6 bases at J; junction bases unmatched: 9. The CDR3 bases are TGTGCCACCAGTGATTTGACGGCGCGGGGGGTGTTCAATGAGCAGTTCTTC. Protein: CATSDLTARGVFNEQFF.

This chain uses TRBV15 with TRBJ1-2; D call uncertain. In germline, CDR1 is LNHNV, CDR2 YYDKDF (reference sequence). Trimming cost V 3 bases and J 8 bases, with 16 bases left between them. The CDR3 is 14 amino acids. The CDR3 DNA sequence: TGTGCCACCAGCAGGGAAGGACCGCGGGAGGGCTACACCTTC. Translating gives CATSREGPREGYTF.

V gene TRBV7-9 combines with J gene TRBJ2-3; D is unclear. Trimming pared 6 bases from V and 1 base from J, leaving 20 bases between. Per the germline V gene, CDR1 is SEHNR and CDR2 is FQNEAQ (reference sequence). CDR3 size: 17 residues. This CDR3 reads CASRSGFSRSGTDTQYF. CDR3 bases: TGTGCCAGCAGGTCGGGCTTCTCAAGATCTGGCACAGATACGCAGTATTTT.

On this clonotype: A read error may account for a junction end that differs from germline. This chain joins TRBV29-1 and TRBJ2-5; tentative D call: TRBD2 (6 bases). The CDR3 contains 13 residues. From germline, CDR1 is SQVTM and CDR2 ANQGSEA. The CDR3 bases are TGCAGTGTTGATAGGCAGGGTTTTCGGGAGCAGTACTTC. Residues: CSVDRQGFREQYF.

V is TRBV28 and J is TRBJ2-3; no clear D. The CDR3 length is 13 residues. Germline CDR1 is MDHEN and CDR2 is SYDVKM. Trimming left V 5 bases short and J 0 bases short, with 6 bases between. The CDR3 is CASSEASTDTQYF. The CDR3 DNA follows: TGTGCCAGCAGTGAGGCGAGCACAGATACGCAGTATTTT. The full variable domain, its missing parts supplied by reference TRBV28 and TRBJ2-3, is DVKVTQSSRYLVKRTGEKVFLECVQDMDHENMFWYRQDPGLGLRLIYFSYDVKMKEKGDIPEGYSVSREKKERFSLILESASTNQTSMYLCASSEASTDTQYFGPGTRLTVL.